These T cell receptor beta chains were read from a single sample in a study of shared clonotypes between healthy human individuals. Some clones are missing from TCRdb's copy, which holds only in-frame ones; the method was immunoSEQ multiplex PCR. Here the sample spans hundreds of thousands of clones, approximately 77% being singletons. What was sequenced was PBMCs. The receptors originated from a woman between 40 and 50 years old in good health. Some clones in this sample may be carry-over from other donors' samples. Both conserved end residues are part of each CDR3. Fields, in order: clone size, J gene, D gene, V gene, CDR3 DNA, CDR3 protein. The D gene is left open where the match is weak. Expanded clones are given a class, and other clones once, few, many or no size at all.

>once|TRBJ2-7|TRBD1|TRBV4-2
TGTGCCAGCAGCCAGGGTGGGGACAGGGGAGGCGAGCAGTACTTC
CASSQGGDRGGEQYF
>few|TRBJ1-2|-|TRBV6-5
TGTGCCAGCAGTTACTCGAAGTTTAATCGTATCTATGGCTACACCTTC
CASSYSKFNRIYGYTF
>-|TRBJ2-1|-|TRBV5-1
TGCGCCAGCAGCTCAATGACCGAACCTGAGCAGTTCTTC
CASSSMTEPEQFF
>-|TRBJ2-1|TRBD2|TRBV29-1
TGCAGCGGGATGCGGGGGTTCAATGAGCAGTTCTTC
CSGMRGFNEQFF
>-|TRBJ2-4|-|TRBV28
TGTGCCAGCAGTTTTTCGGGGCCCAAAAACATTCAGTACTTC
CASSFSGPKNIQYF
>-|TRBJ1-1|-|TRBV6-1
TGTGCCAGCTCAGAACAGCCGAACACTGAAGCTTTCTTT
CASSEQPNTEAFF
>few|TRBJ2-7|TRBD1|TRBV11-2
TGTGCCAGCAGGCTAACAGGGGGCGAGCAGTACTTC
CASRLTGGEQYF
>-|TRBJ2-7|-|TRBV7-2
TGTGCCAGCAGCTTAGATTTCAGGGCCGAGCAGTACTTC
CASSLDFRAEQYF
>-|TRBJ1-2|TRBD1|TRBV6-5
TGTGCCAGCAGCTACAATGACAGGGATGGTGGCTACACCTTC
CASSYNDRDGGYTF
>many|TRBJ2-2|-|TRBV11-2
TGTGCCAGCAGCACCACTTACCCGAACACCGGGGAGCTGTTTTTT
CASSTTYPNTGELFF
>-|TRBJ2-2|-|TRBV4-3
TGCGCCAGCAGCCTGTTAGGGGGAGGGCCCCCCGGGGAGCTGTTTTTT
CASSLLGGGPPGELFF
>-|TRBJ2-7|-|TRBV30
TGTGCCTGGGGGGCAGAATACGAGCAGTACTTC
CAWGAEYEQYF
>many|TRBJ2-5|-|TRBV7-3
TGTGCCAGCAGCCCCCCAGCTTCAGAGACCCAGTACTTC
CASSPPASETQYF
>-|TRBJ1-2|-|TRBV2
TGTGCCAGCAGTGAAGCACATACCGCTAACTATGGCTACACCTTC
CASSEAHTANYGYTF
>-|TRBJ1-5|TRBD1|TRBV5-1
TGCGCCAGCAGCACAGGACAGGGAAGCAATCAGCCCCAGCATTTT
CASSTGQGSNQPQHF
>-|TRBJ2-7|-|TRBV4-2
TGTGCCAGCAGCCAAGGAGGGACGAAATCCTACGAGCAGTACTTC
CASSQGGTKSYEQYF
>-|TRBJ2-4|-|TRBV30
TGTGCCTGGAGTGTACGAGGGAGTGTAGCCAAAAACATTCAGTACTTC
CAWSVRGSVAKNIQYF
>-|TRBJ1-6|-|TRBV9
TGTGCCAGCAGCGTAGATGCAGGGACGAATTCACCCCTCCACTTT
CASSVDAGTNSPLHF
>-|TRBJ2-7|TRBD2|TRBV28
TGTGCCAGCAGTTCGTCTAGCGGGAGGGCCCACGAGCAGTACTTC
CASSSSSGRAHEQYF
>-|TRBJ1-1|TRBD1|TRBV29-1
TGCAGCGTGAAAAACACCGGGACAGGGGTCGCTTTCTTT
CSVKNTGTGVAFF
>-|TRBJ2-1|-|TRBV5-4
TGTGCCAGCAGCACCCAAAATGAGCAGTTCTTC
CASSTQNEQFF
>many|TRBJ2-3|-|TRBV6-4
TGTGCCAGCAGTGTTTCATCCGGGGGCACAGATACGCAGTATTTT
CASSVSSGGTDTQYF
>-|TRBJ1-3|-|TRBV4-3
TGCGCCAGCAGCCAAGGAAGGGACTCTGGAAACACCACATATTTT
CASSQGRDSGNTTYF
>few|TRBJ2-1|TRBD1|TRBV6-4
TGTGCCAGCAGTTATCAAGGGGGCGAATACAATGAGCAGTTCTTC
CASSYQGGEYNEQFF
>-|TRBJ2-2|-|TRBV11-2
TGTGCCAGCAGCATCTCCCTCGGGGAGCTGTTTTTT
CASSISLGELFF
>once|TRBJ2-1|-|TRBV5-4
TGTGCCAGCAGCTCAGGGGCTAGCCGATACAATGAGCAGTTCTTC
CASSSGASRYNEQFF
>-|TRBJ1-4|-|TRBV11-2
TGTGCCAGCAGCTTAGACTCTCGGCTAAATGAAAAACTGTTTTTT
CASSLDSRLNEKLFF
>-|TRBJ2-2|TRBD2|TRBV7-3
TGTGCCAGCAGCCGAGGACTAGCGGGAGCCACCGGGGAGCTGTTTTTT
CASSRGLAGATGELFF
>-|TRBJ2-6|-|TRBV6-5
TGTGCCAGCGGGATATCCGTCTCTGGGGCCAACGTCCTGACTTTC
CASGISVSGANVLTF
>-|TRBJ1-4|TRBD1|TRBV7-6
TGTGCCAGCAGCTTAGTTGGGACAGTTAATGAAAAACTGTTTTTT
CASSLVGTVNEKLFF
>-|TRBJ2-7|TRBD1|TRBV28
TGTGCCAGCAGTTCTTTTGTCGGGGACAGGGTCTACGAGCAGTACTTC
CASSSFVGDRVYEQYF
>-|TRBJ2-3|TRBD2|TRBV29-1
TGCAGCGTTGACCCCTGGATTCGGGAGGGCCGCGGAGATACGCAGTATTTT
CSVDPWIREGRGDTQYF
>-|TRBJ1-5|-|TRBV2
TGTGCCAGCTTACGGACAGCTAATCAGCCCCAGCATTTT
CASLRTANQPQHF
>-|TRBJ2-3|TRBD2|TRBV10-3
TGTGCCATCAGTGATACTAGCGGGAGTATCACAGATACGCAGTATTTT
CAISDTSGSITDTQYF
>-|TRBJ2-6|TRBD1|TRBV5-8
TGTGCCAGCAGGGACAGGGGAGCTGGGGCCAACGTCCTGACTTTC
CASRDRGAGANVLTF
>-|TRBJ1-2|-|TRBV28
TGTGCCAGCAACTCCTTTCAAAGGGGCGACTATGGCTACACCTTC
CASNSFQRGDYGYTF
>-|TRBJ2-7|-|TRBV14
TGTGCCAGCAGCCAGGGGGGTAACTACCACGAGCAGTACTTC
CASSQGGNYHEQYF
>-|TRBJ2-1|TRBD2|TRBV2
TGTGCCAGCAGCACTAGCGGCAGCTCCTACAATGAGCAGTTCTTC
CASSTSGSSYNEQFF
>-|TRBJ1-3|-|TRBV6-1
TGTGCCGGCTGCTCAGACTCTGGAAACACCATATATTTT
CAGCSDSGNTIYF
>-|TRBJ2-2|TRBD1|TRBV15
TGTGCCACCAGCAAAGCGACCGGGACAGGGTACGTCGGGGAGCTGTTTTTT
CATSKATGTGYVGELFF
>-|TRBJ2-5|TRBD2|TRBV10-3
TGTGCCATCAGTGAGTCGTCCCTAGCGGGAGGAGGGGAGACCCAGTACTTC
CAISESSLAGGGETQYF
>-|TRBJ2-3|-|TRBV6-4
TGTGCCAGCCTGGCTGGCAGCATCCCCTACACAGATACGCAGTATTTT
CASLAGSIPYTDTQYF
>-|TRBJ1-2|-|TRBV28
TGTGCCAGCAGCGAGGTTAACTATGGCTACACCTTC
CASSEVNYGYTF
>-|TRBJ1-3|TRBD1|TRBV5-1
TGCGCCAGCTCAAGCCAGGGGGCTATTGCTGGAAACACCATATATTTT
CASSSQGAIAGNTIYF
>-|TRBJ1-1|TRBD1|TRBV5-1
TGCGCCAGCAGCCCCAGACAGGGAATGAACACTGAAGCTTTCTTT
CASSPRQGMNTEAFF